Detailed here is one TCR beta chain. The data were taken from a study of identical twins. Each CDR3 protein is one row after TCRdb ran MiXCR on the 5' RACE reads. The sample records hundreds of thousands of distinct CDR3 sequences, more than 6.5% being singletons. CDR1 and CDR2 (germline): DFQATT, SNEGSKA (reference sequence). After removal of 5 bases from V and 7 bases from J, the junction contained 11 bases not matched to a gene. The CDR3 totals 14 residues. The same data also went into a second study, on yellow fever vaccine responses in identical twins.

The chain recombines TRBV20-1 with TRBJ2-1, with TRBD2 matching over 7 bases. The specimen sequenced was PBMCs. The receptor comes from a woman aged 18-30 years in good health. The CDR3 bases are TGCAGTGCTGAGACTGGCGGGAGTAAGAATGAGCAGTTCTTC. Its translation is CSAETGGSKNEQFF.